Shown below are 22 T cell receptor beta chains from a single sample sequenced in a study of T cell clonality in common variable immunodeficiency. The study, taken as a whole, reports: Common variable immunodeficiency TCR beta sequences reportedly had fewer deletions and N-nucleotide insertions.

Antigen specificity for these receptors is unknown. The table came from immunoSEQ multiplex PCR; TCRdb's copy has only in-frame clones and leaves some out. The sample presents under 40,000 clones, none singletons. Sequences were obtained from peripheral blood mononuclear cells. The source of these receptors is a human donor with common variable immunodeficiency.

The table lists this clone with many counts. Coverage ceases 3 residues before the CDR3 finishes, and the germline J gene fills in the end. The chain employs TRBV30 and TRBJ2-5; D unresolved. Trimming removed 2 bases at V and 1 base at J, with 14 bases between. The CDR3 sequence is 15 residues long. The germline CDR1 and CDR2 sequences are GTSNPN and SVGIG (reference sequence). CDR3 amino acids: CAWSPHRQAQETQYF. The covered CDR3 bases are TGTGCCTGGAGTCCTCATAGACAAGCCCAAGAGACC. The whole variable domain, remainder taken from reference TRBV30 and TRBJ2-5, is SQTIHQWPATLVQPVGSPLSLECTVEGTSNPNLYWYRQAAGRGLQLLFYSVGIGQISSEVPQNLSASRPQDRQFILSSKKLLLSDSGFYLCAWSPHRQAQETQYFGPGTRLLVL.

This clone appeared many times. The read is 3 residues too short to cover the CDR3 end, so that end is filled in from the germline J gene. The rearrangement links TRBV5-1 to TRBJ1-4; TRBD1 is a possible D gene (6 bases). The V end was cut by 5 bases, the J end by 4 bases, with 9 bases between. The CDR3 runs to 13 residues. Germline CDR1 SGHRS, CDR2 YFSETQ. CDR3 DNA (partial): TGCGCCAGCAGGCCAGGGGTTAATGAAAAA. Translating it yields CASRPGVNEK. The full-length CDR3 reads as CASRPGVNEKLFF.

This clone was seen only a few times. Coverage ceases 3 residues before the CDR3 finishes, and the germline J gene fills in the end. This chain links TRBV6-1 with TRBJ1-1, with 7 bases fitting TRBD1. The CDR3 is 15 amino acids. The germline V gene encodes CDR1 MNHNS and CDR2 SASEGT. The J segment lost 3 bases and the V segment lost 3 bases, leaving 7 bases of the junction unmatched. The sequenced CDR3 bases are TGTGCCAGCAGTGACCCCGGGACAGCCTACACTGAA. Translation gives CASSDPGTAYTE. The whole CDR3 protein reads CASSDPGTAYTEAFF.

This clone was observed many times. The CDR3 end lies 3 residues beyond the end of the read and is filled in from the germline J gene. The chain carries TRBV30 and TRBJ2-1, with D perhaps TRBD2 (5 bases). Trimming cost V 5 bases and J 6 bases, with 14 bases left between them. Germline loops: CDR1 GTSNPN, CDR2 SVGIG (reference sequence). The CDR3 runs to 13 residues. The CDR3 protein is CAWDYAPGNEQFF. CDR3 bases read: TGTGCCTGGGACTATGCTCCAGGCAATGAG. The complete variable domain, with remaining parts taken from reference TRBV30 and TRBJ2-1, reads SQTIHQWPATLVQPVGSPLSLECTVEGTSNPNLYWYRQAAGRGLQLLFYSVGIGQISSEVPQNLSASRPQDRQFILSSKKLLLSDSGFYLCAWDYAPGNEQFFGPGTRLTVL.

Comment on this clone: The read comes to an end 3 residues before the CDR3 does, leaving the germline J gene to fill in the end. V usage is TRBV7-3 and J usage is TRBJ2-2; 9 bases fit TRBD1. CDR1 is SGHTA, CDR2 FQGTGA, per germline. The V and J ends lost 4 bases and 8 bases, in that order; junction bases with no gene match: 8. CDR3 length equals 15 residues. Incomplete CDR3 DNA: TGTGCCAGCAGCTGGCGGACAGGGGAATTGGGGGAG. Amino acid sequence: CASSWRTGELGE. The whole CDR3 is CASSWRTGELGELFF. Full variable domain (rest looked up from reference TRBV7-3 and TRBJ2-2): GAGVSQTPSNKVTEKGKYVELRCDPISGHTALYWYRQSLGQGPEFLIYFQGTGAADDSGLPNDRFFAVRPEGSVSTLKIQRTERGDSAVYLCASSWRTGELGELFFGEGSRLTVL.

This clone was observed at least ten times. Read sequence stops 3 residues before the CDR3 end, and the germline J gene provides the missing end. This chain links TRBV20-1 with TRBJ2-7; no clear D. Germline V gene sequence: CDR1 DFQATT, CDR2 SNEGSKA (reference sequence). Trimming cost V 5 bases and J 4 bases, with 18 bases left between them. This CDR3 spans 14 amino acids. The sequenced part of the CDR3 DNA is TGCAGTGCTTTCAAAACTGGGCTTTTGTACGAG. The encoded protein is CSAFKTGLLYE. From start to end, the CDR3 is CSAFKTGLLYEQYF.

This clone was picked up a small number of times. The CDR3 end falls 3 residues outside the read, so it is completed with the germline J gene. The V gene is TRBV19, the J gene TRBJ1-1; D may be TRBD1 (5 bases). CDR3 size: 14 residues. The germline V gene has CDR1 LNHDA and CDR2 SQIVND (reference sequence). Trimming cost V 3 bases and J 4 bases, with 12 bases left between them. The DNA read from the CDR3 is TGTGCCAGTAGTATTAAGACAGCTTCCACTGAA. Translating it yields CASSIKTASTE. Given in full, the CDR3 is CASSIKTASTEAFF.

This clone was observed a few times. The read finishes 3 residues shy of the CDR3 end, and the germline J gene is used to complete it. The V gene is TRBV11-3, the J gene TRBJ2-7; maybe TRBD2 (5 bases). Per the germline V gene, CDR1 is SGHNT and CDR2 is YENEEA. The CDR3 runs 15 residues. Trimming took off 2 bases at V and 1 base at J, with 12 bases between the two ends. CDR3 amino acids: CASSLQAGVSYEQYF. The CDR3 bases that were read are TGTGCCAGCAGCTTACAGGCGGGCGTGTCCTACGAG.

As concerns this clone: The read is 3 residues too short to cover the CDR3 end, so that end is filled in from the germline J gene. The J gene is TRBJ2-5, the V gene TRBV7-6; maybe TRBD1 (5 bases). The CDR3 is made up of 14 amino acids. The V end lost 5 bases, the J end lost 1 base, and 11 bases lay between the germline ends. Germline V CDR1 and CDR2: SGHVS, FNYEAQ. Here the CDR3 reads CASSRTPRQETQYF. The part of the CDR3 DNA that was read is TGTGCCAGCAGCCGGACACCCCGCCAAGAGACC.

This clone appeared many times. The CDR3 here is CASSFGLAWNEQFF. The covered CDR3 bases are TGTGCCAGCAGCTTTGGACTAGCGTGGAATGAG. The chain carries TRBV7-2 and TRBJ2-1, with 9 bases matching TRBD2. The CDR3 extends 3 residues past the end of the read, so its final part is completed from the germline J gene. This CDR3 is 14 amino acids long. J gave up 7 bases and V 3 bases, and 4 bases lay outside the gene matches. Germline V lookup: CDR1 SGHTA, CDR2 FQGNSA.

The sample holds a few counts of this clone. Coverage ceases 3 residues before the CDR3 finishes, and the germline J gene fills in the end. This sequence joins TRBV7-2 and TRBJ1-5; D may be TRBD1 (6 bases). Trimming took 5 bases from V and 5 from J, leaving 13 bases between them. This CDR3 spans 14 amino acids. From germline, CDR1 is SGHTA and CDR2 FQGNSA. The sequenced part of the CDR3 DNA is TGTGCCAGCAGCACAAACAGGGTGTATCAGCCC. This sequence encodes CASSTNRVYQP. The entire CDR3 sequence reads CASSTNRVYQPQHF.

Note on this clone: The read comes to an end 3 residues before the CDR3 does, leaving the germline J gene to fill in the end. The V gene is TRBV11-3, the J gene TRBJ1-2, with 8 bases matching TRBD1. Per the germline V gene, CDR1 is SGHNT and CDR2 is YENEEA. V dropped 2 bases and J dropped 4; count of bases not matched to a gene: 3. The CDR3 sequence is 14 residues long. CDR3 sequence: CASSLQGAGYGYTF. CDR3 bases read: TGTGCCAGCAGCTTACAGGGGGCGGGCTATGGC.

This clone has a handful of counts. The read gets to within 3 residues of the CDR3 end, and the germline J gene fills in the rest. The J gene is TRBJ1-1, the V gene TRBV2; a weak D match, TRBD1 (6 bases). V dropped 5 bases and J dropped 1 base, with 14 bases sitting between them. This CDR3 spans 15 amino acids. Germline-derived CDR1 and CDR2 are SNHLY and FYNNEI. The CDR3 DNA, read in part, is TGTGCCAGCAGTAAAGGGGGACACCAGAACACTGAA. Its protein product is CASSKGGHQNTE. The whole CDR3 is CASSKGGHQNTEAFF.

The sample holds many counts of this clone. The CDR3 goes on 3 residues after the read ends, and that part is filled in from the germline J gene. V and J are TRBV7-3 and TRBJ2-1; 11 nucleotides agree with TRBD2. The CDR3 is 17 amino acids. Looked up from germline, CDR1 is SGHTA and CDR2 is FQGTGA. The junction had 8 bases not matched to a gene; V was cut back by 0 bases and J by 7 bases. CDR3 DNA (partial): TGTGCCAGCAGCTTAACGAGGGCTAGCGGGGGGCGGAATGAG. Its translation: CASSLTRASGGRNE. The full CDR3 sequence reads CASSLTRASGGRNEQFF.

With regard to this clone: The observed sequence ends 3 residues before the CDR3 terminus, with the missing tail filled in from the germline J gene. This rearrangement joins TRBV5-1 to TRBJ1-6; 10 nucleotides line up with TRBD1. The ends lost 7 bases at V and 9 bases at J; junction bases unmatched: 7. Germline V gene lookup returns CDR1 SGHRS and CDR2 YFSETQ. The CDR3 loop spans 14 amino acids. The covered CDR3 bases are TGCGCCAGCCGCGGCGGGACAGGGGTTTCACCC. It yields the protein CASRGGTGVSP. The CDR3 as a whole reads CASRGGTGVSPLHF. Full variable domain (missing parts from reference TRBV5-1 and TRBJ1-6): KAGVTQTPRYLIKTRGQQVTLSCSPISGHRSVSWYQQTPGQGLQFLFEYFSETQRNKGNFPGRFSGRQFSNSRSEMNVSTLELGDSALYLCASRGGTGVSPLHFGNGTRLTVT.

Only a few counts were recorded for this clone. The germline gene is not matched at one end of the junction; a read error may be the cause. The read comes to an end 3 residues before the CDR3 does, leaving the germline J gene to fill in the end. The chain combines TRBV6-2 or TRBV6-3 with TRBJ1-6, with TRBD1 identical over 8 bases. Germline CDR1 and CDR2: MNHEY and SVGEGT. CDR3 length: 16 amino acids. The CDR3 sequence is CASSYRDRSSNSPLHF. The DNA read from the CDR3 is TGTGCCAGCAGTTACAGGGACAGGTCCTCTAATTCACCC.

The sample holds many counts of this clone. Read sequence stops 3 residues before the CDR3 end, and the germline J gene provides the missing end. The gene calls are TRBV30 and TRBJ2-7, with TRBD1 matching 9 bases. CDR1 is GTSNPN and CDR2 is SVGIG in the germline V gene (reference sequence). After removal of 6 bases from V and 5 bases from J, the junction contained 11 bases not matched to a gene. The CDR3 covers 14 residues. The covered CDR3 bases are TGTGCCTGTGGAACAGGGGGCATCATCGACGAG. It encodes CACGTGGIIDE. The whole CDR3 is CACGTGGIIDEQYF.

In its sample, this clone was seen many times. The read falls 3 residues short of the CDR3 end, and the missing part is taken from the germline J gene. The chain links TRBV11-3 to TRBJ1-1; the match to TRBD1 covers 11 bases. Germline V lookup: CDR1 SGHNT, CDR2 YENEEA. J was trimmed by 7 bases and V by 3 bases; bases with no gene match: 4. The CDR3 is made up of 14 amino acids. Incomplete CDR3 DNA: TGTGCCAGCAGCTTCGGACAGGGGGCTTTTGAA. It encodes CASSFGQGAFE. The entire CDR3 is CASSFGQGAFEAFF.

This clone has at least ten counts. The CDR3 end lies 3 residues beyond the end of the read and is filled in from the germline J gene. J is TRBJ1-4 and V is TRBV29-1, with 7 bases fitting TRBD1. Looked up from germline, CDR1 is SQVTM and CDR2 is ANQGSEA. The V gene end was trimmed by 8 bases and the J gene end by 8 bases; junction bases not matched to a gene: 11. This CDR3 region has 13 residues. The CDR3 spells CSFLGDSREKLFF. The CDR3 bases that were read are TGCAGCTTCTTGGGGGACAGTCGGGAAAAA.

As for this clone: The read stops 3 residues short of the end of the CDR3; the missing end is completed from the germline J gene. This chain uses TRBV19 with TRBJ1-2, with 11 bases fitting TRBD1. This CDR3 is 17 amino acids long. J lost 3 bases, V lost 6 bases, and 12 bases had no gene match. Germline V gene lookup returns CDR1 LNHDA and CDR2 SQIVND (reference sequence). The CDR3 protein is CASRRIPGTGGDYGYTF. CDR3 DNA, as far as it was read: TGTGCCAGTAGGAGGATTCCCGGGACAGGGGGTGACTATGGC.

A note on this clone: With the read ending 3 residues before the CDR3 end, the germline J gene is used to fill in that end. The rearrangement links TRBV6-2 or TRBV6-3 to TRBJ2-5; a possible D gene is TRBD1 (6 bases). This CDR3 is 14 amino acids long. Between the trimmed V and J ends, which lost 11 bases and 0 bases, there was a span of 16 bases. The germline V gene encodes CDR1 MNHEY and CDR2 SVGEGT. Partial CDR3 DNA: TGTGCCGCCCGTTGGGGGCCGTACCAAGAGACC. Protein sequence: CAARWGPYQET. The whole CDR3 reads CAARWGPYQETQYF.

With respect to this clone: The DNA ends 3 residues before the CDR3 does, and the rest of the CDR3 is filled in from the germline J gene. V usage is TRBV19 and J usage is TRBJ2-1; TRBD2 might be the D (5 bases). The ends were cut back, 6 bases at V and 7 bases at J, with 13 bases in the middle. The CDR3 has 13 amino acids. CDR1 LNHDA and CDR2 SQIVND come from the germline V gene (reference sequence). CDR3 DNA (partial): TGTGCCAGTAGGGACCCCCCGGGGAATGAG. Protein product: CASRDPPGNE. The CDR3 as a whole reads CASRDPPGNEQFF.